This T cell receptor (beta chain) was retrieved from a study of lymphopenia after photon versus proton radiotherapy. CDR1 LNHDA and CDR2 SQIVND come from the germline V gene (reference sequence). V gave up 7 bases and J gave up 6 bases; unmatched junction bases: 17. The CDR3 sequence is 17 residues long. The repertoire was sequenced with immunoSEQ multiplex PCR; TCRdb's copy has only in-frame clones and lacks some. The data hold roughly 23,000 clones, with about nine tenths observed a single time. The receptor's source is a woman aged 70 to 79 with pancreatic cancer. Some clones in this sample may be carry-over from other donors' samples. Sequenced here: peripheral blood, sampled from a patient treated with proton-based radiotherapy. The rearrangement joins TRBV19 to TRBJ2-3; 9 nucleotides agree with TRBD2. CDR3 sequence: CASMGLAGLNQRDTQYF. CDR3 in DNA: TGTGCCAGTATGGGGCTAGCGGGATTAAACCAGCGGGATACGCAGTATTTT.